Listed here are 6 T cell receptor beta chains from one sample, sequenced in a study of technical replicates of blood from a handful of donors. Assay: immunoSEQ multiplex PCR; the TCRdb copy retains only in-frame clones and omits some. The sample carries tens of thousands of clones, 95% to 98% recorded once. The specimen was T cells isolated from PBMCs. These TCRs come from a human donor in good health.

Concerning this clone itself: The junction differs from germline at one of its ends, possibly a read error. The J gene is TRBJ2-4, the V gene TRBV20-1; TRBD1 might be the D (5 bases). CDR1 and CDR2 from the germline V gene are DFQATT and SNEGSKA (reference sequence). The CDR3 is 8 amino acids. The CDR3 sequence: CSAKKGNF. Written as DNA, the CDR3 is TGCAGTGCCAAAAAGGGGAACTTC.

V usage is TRBV11-3 and J usage is TRBJ2-5, with D possibly matching TRBD1 (5 bases). The CDR3 spans 16 residues. From germline, CDR1 is SGHNT and CDR2 YENEEA. Trimming took 4 bases from V and 5 from J, leaving 20 bases between them. DNA of the CDR3: TGTGCCAGCAGCTCCTCATGGGGCAAAGGATCGGAGACCCAGTACTTC. Amino acids: CASSSSWGKGSETQYF.

CDR3 sequence (DNA): TGCGCCAGCGGCAAGGCGGGGAGCTATGGCTACACCTTC. Translated, it gives CASGKAGSYGYTF. The V gene is TRBV10-2, the J gene TRBJ1-2; the D is unclear. The CDR3 has 13 amino acids. CDR1 WSHSY and CDR2 SAAADI come from the germline V gene. The V and J ends lost 8 bases and 4 bases respectively, with 14 bases between them.

V usage is TRBV7-9 and J usage is TRBJ2-7, with 9 bases aligning to TRBD1. Germline assignment: CDR1 SEHNR and CDR2 FQNEAQ (reference sequence). The CDR3 contains 14 residues. J lost 4 bases, V lost 3 bases, and 4 bases had no gene match. In DNA, the CDR3 is TGTGCCAGCAGCTTGGGGACAGGGACTTACGAGCAGTACTTC. It specifies CASSLGTGTYEQYF.

The genes are TRBV5-4 and TRBJ2-1; possibly TRBD1 for D (6 bases). Deletions cut 4 bases from V and 0 bases from J, with 11 bases between. Germline CDR1 and CDR2: SGHNT and YYREEE (reference sequence). CDR3 length: 15 residues. The CDR3 region is CASSRGQSSYNEQFF. The DNA for the CDR3 is TGTGCCAGCAGCCGAGGACAGAGCTCCTACAATGAGCAGTTCTTC.

The chain has TRBV11-3 and TRBJ1-1; TRBD1 is a possible D gene (5 bases). Germline V CDR1 and CDR2: SGHNT, YENEEA. The CDR3 consists of 15 residues. The V end was cut by 2 bases, the J end by 1 base, with 11 bases between. The CDR3 region is CASSLYGGRNTEAFF. CDR3 DNA sequence: TGTGCCAGCAGCTTATACGGGGGGAGGAACACTGAAGCTTTCTTT.